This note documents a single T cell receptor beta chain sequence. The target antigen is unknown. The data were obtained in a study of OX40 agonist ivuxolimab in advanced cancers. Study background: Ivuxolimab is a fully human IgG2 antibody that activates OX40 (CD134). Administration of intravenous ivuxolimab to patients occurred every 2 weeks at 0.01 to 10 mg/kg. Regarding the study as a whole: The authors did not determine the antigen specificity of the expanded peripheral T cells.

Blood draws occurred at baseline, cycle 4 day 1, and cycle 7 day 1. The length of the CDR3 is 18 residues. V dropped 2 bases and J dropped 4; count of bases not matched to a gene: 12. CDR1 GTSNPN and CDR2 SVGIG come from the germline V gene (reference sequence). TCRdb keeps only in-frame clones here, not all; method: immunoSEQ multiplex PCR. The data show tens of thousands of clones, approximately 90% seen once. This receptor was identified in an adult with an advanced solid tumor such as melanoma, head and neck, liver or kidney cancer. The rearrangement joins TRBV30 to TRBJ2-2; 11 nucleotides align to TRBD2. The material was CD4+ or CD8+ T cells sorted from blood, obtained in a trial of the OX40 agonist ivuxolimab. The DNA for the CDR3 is TGTGCCTGGAGTAGGGGACTAGCGGCCACAGGGGCCACCGGGGAGCTGTTTTTT. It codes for CAWSRGLAATGATGELFF.